Included here is one T cell receptor beta chain sequence, with context. This specimen comes from a study of T cell responses to AZD1222 COVID-19 vaccine. TCRdb's copy holds only in-frame clones and misses some; the assay was immunoSEQ multiplex PCR. The sample shows about 180,000 clones, approximately 90% of them seen only once. Germline V gene lookup returns CDR1 SGDLS and CDR2 YYNGEE. The length of the CDR3 is 14 residues. V dropped 0 bases and J dropped 2 bases, with 9 bases sitting between them. The rearrangement uses TRBV9 and TRBJ2-7, with D perhaps TRBD1 (5 bases). Sequencing was performed on peripheral blood, taken on day 0 of AZD1222 vaccination. The TCR sequence derives from an adult in good health. In DNA form, the CDR3 reads TGTGCCAGCAGCGTAGAGGGGTCCCCCTACGAGCAGTACTTC. It codes for CASSVEGSPYEQYF.